This TCR beta chain stems from a study of blood T cell repertoires in COVID-19. The data were produced by immunoSEQ multiplex PCR, yet TCRdb's version contains in-frame clones alone and is incomplete. The sample has tens of thousands of clones; 77% are singletons. Germline V lookup: CDR1 SGHTA, CDR2 FQGNSA. There are 15 residues in the CDR3. V trimming: 11 bases; J trimming: 1 base; junction bases outside the gene matches: 9. This clone was seen a few times. This clonotype originated in a man aged 70-80 years with active or convalescent COVID-19. The rearrangement uses TRBV7-2 and TRBJ2-2; 8 positions agree with TRBD1. The sequenced sample was peripheral blood. The CDR3 DNA reads TGTGCCCTTCGGCCCAGGGGGCAGAACACCGGGGAGCTGTTTTTT. This sequence encodes CALRPRGQNTGELFF.